This paragraph reports one T cell receptor (beta chain). The antigen is undetermined. The data originate from a study of cytotoxic CD8 clonotypes in ibrutinib-treated CLL. Study results and limitations: At baseline, clonality was higher than in age-matched healthy donors and correlated with CD8+ counts.

The method was immunoSEQ multiplex PCR; TCRdb's version includes in-frame clones alone and lacks a portion of them. Among roughly 250,000 clones listed, 60% to 75% were seen once. Sequences were derived from PBMCs, sampled after 24 months of ibrutinib treatment. The TCR was taken from a human donor with chronic lymphocytic leukemia.

CDR3 loop: CASSPRLAGAEQYF. As DNA, the CDR3 is TGTGCCAGCAGCCCCCGACTAGCGGGAGCCGAGCAGTACTTC. The chain is built from TRBV27 and TRBJ2-7, with TRBD2 identical over 12 bases. CDR3 length: 14 amino acids. J gave up 6 bases and V 6 bases, and 6 bases lay outside the gene matches. The germline V gene has CDR1 MNHEY and CDR2 SMNVEV (reference sequence).